This TCR beta chain was recovered during a study of response to subunit inactivated influenza vaccine listed by TCRdb under 2018. The study in broad terms: To follow how T cells responded to a trivalent subunit inactivated influenza vaccine, the researchers relied on deep quantitative profiling of the T cell receptor repertoire. Points the paper makes about the study in general: It was suggested by the authors that each seasonal influenza vaccination may recruit only a limited number of new T cells.

Trimming costs V 5 bases and J 6 bases, and their ends lie 14 bases apart. The germline V gene (reference sequence) sets CDR1 to MNHEY and CDR2 to SMNVEV. From the cysteine up to the phenylalanine, the CDR3 has a length of 13 residues. Left in the record is the CDR3 DNA by itself, 39 bases read in frame from the first base. A note on this clonotype: The specificity of this receptor is unknown. No base quality information exists; no much larger clone differs at one position.

Libraries were built with RT-PCR. This sample was sequenced with an Illumina HiSeq 2500. TCRdb itself trimmed the public reads at Q25 with fastp, ran MiXCR and retained productive beta chains. All rows with the same CDR3 protein become a single entry with the most common DNA and genes. The sample contains 530,000 or so distinct CDR3 sequences, roughly 10% of them found a single time. The biggest ten clones account for approximately 10% of the sample. The chain couples TRBV27 to TRBJ2-7; the D gene cannot be named for sure. The receptor was isolated from a man in his fifties or sixties who received an inactivated influenza vaccine. Donor details come from another sample of the same person, matched by shared clones. Source: PBMCs from blood, taken on the day of vaccination. The CDR3: CASSPQFSLEQYF. Here is the DNA: TGTGCCAGCAGTCCCCAGTTTTCCCTCGAGCAGTACTTC.